A single sample is the source of the 2 T cell receptor beta chains below, sequenced in a study of shared clonotypes between healthy human individuals. TCRdb keeps only in-frame clones here, not all; method: immunoSEQ multiplex PCR. The table includes around 2.5 million clones, under 95% detected once. Input material: naive CD4+ T cells from PBMCs. Subset of the sample: CD45RA+ positively selected. The receptors come from a man younger than 35 in good health. Some clones in this sample may be carry-over from other donors' samples.

CDR3 residues: CASSHRQSNSPLHF. CDR3 coding DNA: TGTGCCAGCAGCCATCGACAGAGTAATTCACCCCTCCACTTT. The rearrangement uses TRBV7-9 and TRBJ1-6; weak D call: TRBD1 (5 bases). CDR3 length equals 14 residues. V was cut by 5 bases and J by 6 bases, with 11 bases left in between. Germline V gene data show CDR1 as SEHNR and CDR2 as FQNEAQ (reference sequence).

The chain joins TRBV29-1 to TRBJ2-7; D is possibly TRBD2 (6 bases). Trimming pared 6 bases from V and 3 bases from J, leaving 18 bases between. The CDR3 spans 14 residues. Germline assignment: CDR1 SQVTM and CDR2 ANQGSEA. CDR3 DNA: TGCAGCGTCGCCGGGACTTCGGCCAACTACGAGCAGTACTTC. This sequence encodes CSVAGTSANYEQYF.